The 28 T cell receptor beta chains below all came from one sample that was sequenced in a study of T cells in Graves' hyperthyroidism and ophthalmopathy (dated by TCRdb to the late 2010s). To prepare the library, multiplex PCR was applied. Sequenced on an Illumina HiSeq 2000. TCR beta CDR3 regions were amplified from RNA transcripts. The first round of RT-PCR for the TCR CDR3 was performed with the HTBI primer set and the Qiagen OneStep RT-PCR kit. Through fastp at Q25 and MiXCR, TCRdb rebuilt clones from the public reads, retaining in-frame beta chains. Identical CDR3 proteins give one entry, which carries the most common genes and DNA. Recorded for this sample are about 300,000 distinct CDR3 sequences; roughly 15% of them occurred a single time. Of the sample, roughly 7.7% is held by the ten largest clones. The sequenced sample was blood. These receptors were obtained from a woman aged 40 to 50 with Graves' hyperthyroidism.

The chain links TRBV14 to TRBJ2-5; weak D call: TRBD2 (6 bases). The germline V gene encodes CDR1 SGHDN and CDR2 FVKESK. V lost 4 bases, J lost 5 bases, and 26 bases lay in between. The CDR3 covers 18 residues. This CDR3 is CASSRALGGGAEKETQYF. The CDR3 DNA reads TGTGCCAGCAGCCGGGCTTTGGGGGGAGGCGCTGAGAAGGAGACCCAGTACTTC.

This clonotype was picked up many times. The chain couples TRBV30 to TRBJ2-1; D remains ambiguous. V was clipped by 3 bases and J by 8 bases, with 8 bases between them. Germline CDR1 is GTSNPN and CDR2 is SVGIG (reference sequence). CDR3 length equals 11 residues. CDR3: CAWRAWDEQFF. CDR3 DNA sequence: TGTGCCTGGAGGGCGTGGGATGAGCAGTTCTTC. Complete variable domain (other parts from reference TRBV30 and TRBJ2-1): SQTIHQWPATLVQPVGSPLSLECTVEGTSNPNLYWYRQAAGRGLQLLFYSVGIGQISSEVPQNLSASRPQDRQFILSSKKLLLSDSGFYLCAWRAWDEQFFGPGTRLTVL.

The rearrangement links TRBV28 to TRBJ2-1; the D gene is possibly TRBD1 (5 bases). The CDR3 loop spans 18 amino acids. V lost 7 bases and J 0 bases, leaving 22 bases between the germline ends. The germline V gene encodes CDR1 MDHEN and CDR2 SYDVKM. CDR3 sequence: CASTQLGAANLSYNEQFF. The CDR3 DNA is TGTGCCAGCACTCAACTTGGGGCAGCCAACCTCTCCTACAATGAGCAGTTCTTC.

In its sample, this clonotype was seen many times. V and J are TRBV6-1 and TRBJ1-5; D is unclear. Trimming took off 5 bases at V and 5 bases at J, with 13 bases between the two ends. The CDR3 runs to 14 residues. Germline V gene data show CDR1 as MNHNS and CDR2 as SASEGT. CDR3 DNA: TGTGCCAGCAGTTCCGACTCAATAGATCAGCCCCAGCATTTT. Translated, it gives CASSSDSIDQPQHF.

This clonotype was counted between two and nine times. The V call is TRBV6-1, the J call TRBJ2-5; 9 bases agree with TRBD2. Per germline, CDR1 MNHNS and CDR2 SASEGT. V shed 5 bases and J 6 bases; nucleotides not matched to a gene: 10. The CDR3 extends over 15 amino acids. The CDR3 spells CASSRDPTSGQTQYF. DNA for the CDR3: TGTGCCAGCAGTCGGGACCCGACTAGCGGCCAGACCCAGTACTTC.

This clonotype was seen at least ten times. J is TRBJ2-2 and V is TRBV2, with D hard to call. Trimming stripped 3 bases from V and 7 bases from J, with 6 bases between. The CDR3 consists of 12 residues. The germline V gene encodes CDR1 SNHLY and CDR2 FYNNEI. CDR3 DNA sequence: TGTGCCAGCAGTGACATCCGCGGGGAGCTGTTTTTT. The encoded protein is CASSDIRGELFF.

In this sample, this clonotype turned up many times. V is TRBV3-1 and J is TRBJ2-1; D perhaps matches TRBD2 (5 bases). Germline CDR1 is LGHDT and CDR2 is YNNKEL (reference sequence). V was shortened by 0 bases and J by 10 bases, with 16 bases between the two germline ends. The CDR3 loop spans 15 amino acids. In nucleotides, the CDR3 is TGTGCCAGCAGCCAAGAGGCCAGGAGGAGCAGCGAGCAGTTCTTC. This sequence encodes CASSQEARRSSEQFF.

This clonotype showed up just a few times. The genes are TRBV29-1 and TRBJ2-5; either TRBD1 or TRBD2 may fit D (5 bases each). This CDR3 region has 14 residues. Germline assignment: CDR1 SQVTM and CDR2 ANQGSEA. Trimming cost V 7 bases and J 4 bases, with 19 bases left between them. CDR3 amino acids: CSAHPGTEPETQYF. CDR3 bases: TGCAGCGCCCACCCTGGGACGGAACCAGAGACCCAGTACTTC.

V usage is TRBV9 and J usage is TRBJ1-1, with a weak D call TRBD1 (5 bases). Germline lookup yields CDR1 SGDLS and CDR2 YYNGEE. The CDR3 has 15 residues. Trimming pared 4 bases from V and 0 bases from J, leaving 13 bases between. DNA of the CDR3: TGTGCCAGCAGCCCCCTAGGACACATGAACACTGAAGCTTTCTTT. This gives the protein CASSPLGHMNTEAFF.

This clonotype was seen at least ten times. The CDR3 sequence is CSGTPDYEQYF. Written as DNA, the CDR3 is TGCAGCGGGACACCGGACTACGAGCAGTACTTC. The J gene is TRBJ2-7, the V gene TRBV20-1, with D tentatively TRBD1 (6 bases). In germline, CDR1 is DFQATT, CDR2 SNEGSKA (reference sequence). The CDR3 contains 11 residues.

In this sample, this clonotype turned up many times. The rearrangement links TRBV2 to TRBJ2-3, with D perhaps matching TRBD1 (5 bases). The CDR3 has 13 residues. Trimming pared 2 bases from V and 11 bases from J, leaving 14 bases between. Germline CDR1 SNHLY, CDR2 FYNNEI. CDR3 protein: CASSETDTQGQYF. The CDR3 bases are TGTGCCAGCAGTGAAACGGACACTCAGGGGCAGTATTTT.

In this sample, this clonotype turned up a few times. The genes are TRBV6-1 and TRBJ2-2, with D perhaps matching TRBD1 or TRBD2 (7 bases each). V dropped 7 bases and J dropped 6 bases, with 15 bases sitting between them. The CDR3 length is 14 residues. CDR1 MNHNS and CDR2 SASEGT come from the germline V gene. In DNA form, the CDR3 reads TGTGCCAGCATTCCGACAGGGAGGGCCGGGGAGCTGTTTTTT. Protein sequence: CASIPTGRAGELFF.

This clonotype has a handful of counts. The chain carries TRBV3-1 and TRBJ2-3; D perhaps matches TRBD1 (5 bases). In germline, CDR1 is LGHDT, CDR2 YNNKEL (reference sequence). V was shortened by 6 bases and J by 1 base, with 23 bases between the two germline ends. The CDR3 extends over 18 amino acids. Here the CDR3 DNA reads TGTGCCAGCAGTCCTCAACTGACCCCAGGGTCCCGCACAGATACGCAGTATTTT. This codes for CASSPQLTPGSRTDTQYF.

This clonotype appeared a few times. This could be a read error, since a much larger clone is one nucleotide away. CDR3: CASRPDLGQGMGAKNIQYF. The DNA of the CDR3 is TGTGCCAGCAGACCCGATTTGGGGCAGGGGATGGGGGCCAAAAACATTCAGTACTTC. The rearrangement joins TRBV6-1 to TRBJ2-4; tentatively, D is TRBD1 (6 bases). Per the germline V gene, CDR1 is MNHNS and CDR2 is SASEGT. The CDR3 length is 19 residues. Between the trimmed V and J ends, which lost 6 bases and 1 base, there was a span of 25 bases.

This clonotype came up a few times. The V and J genes are TRBV19 and TRBJ2-1; D ambiguous. V was cut by 4 bases and J by 9 bases, with 10 bases left in between. The CDR3 totals 12 residues. CDR1 is LNHDA, CDR2 SQIVND, per germline (reference sequence). The CDR3 nucleotides are TGTGCCAGTAGTAACTTAGGCGGTGAGCAGTTCTTC. Amino acids: CASSNLGGEQFF.

This clonotype was found many times. The chain carries TRBV7-3 and TRBJ2-3, with D uncertain. Germline V gene lookup returns CDR1 SGHTA and CDR2 FQGTGA. The CDR3 length is 14 residues. V lost 2 bases to trimming and J lost 3 bases, with 9 bases between them. CDR3 sequence: CASSLGHQTDTQYF. CDR3 coding DNA: TGTGCCAGCAGCTTAGGCCACCAGACAGATACGCAGTATTTT. Combining the CDR3 with reference TRBV7-3 and TRBJ2-3 gives the whole variable domain GAGVSQTPSNKVTEKGKYVELRCDPISGHTALYWYRQSLGQGPEFLIYFQGTGAADDSGLPNDRFFAVRPEGSVSTLKIQRTERGDSAVYLCASSLGHQTDTQYFGPGTRLTVL.

This clonotype showed up many times. This rearrangement joins TRBV2 to TRBJ2-7, with 7 bases matching TRBD2. Germline V gives CDR1 SNHLY, CDR2 FYNNEI. The junction had 6 bases not matched to a gene; V was cut back by 4 bases and J by 3 bases. The CDR3 runs to 14 residues. DNA for the CDR3: TGTGCCAGCAGTGGGGTAGCGGGTGTCTACGAGCAGTACTTC. This encodes CASSGVAGVYEQYF.

Many counts were recorded for this clonotype. This sequence joins TRBV6-1 and TRBJ1-1, with 8 bases aligning to TRBD1. The CDR3 contains 15 residues. In germline, CDR1 is MNHNS, CDR2 SASEGT. J was trimmed by 5 bases and V by 5 bases; bases with no gene match: 10. CDR3 DNA: TGTGCCAGCAGTTACCCCGGACAGGGCGGAACTGAAGCTTTCTTT. It encodes CASSYPGQGGTEAFF.

This clonotype came up many times. The CDR3 DNA follows: TGTGCCAGCCTTTCGCCCGGGAGCTCCTATAATTCACCCCTCCACTTT. Protein product: CASLSPGSSYNSPLHF. The chain employs TRBV28 and TRBJ1-6; the D is unclear. This CDR3 region has 16 residues. The V end was cut by 8 bases, the J end by 0 bases, with 14 bases between. Germline CDR1 reads MDHEN; CDR2 reads SYDVKM. Full variable domain (remainder filled in from reference TRBV28 and TRBJ1-6): DVKVTQSSRYLVKRTGEKVFLECVQDMDHENMFWYRQDPGLGLRLIYFSYDVKMKEKGDIPEGYSVSREKKERFSLILESASTNQTSMYLCASLSPGSSYNSPLHFGNGTRLTVT.

V is TRBV25-1 and J is TRBJ1-1; 9 bases fit TRBD1. In germline, CDR1 is MGHDK, CDR2 SYGVNS. The length of the CDR3 is 17 residues. J was trimmed by 0 bases and V by 6 bases; bases with no gene match: 11. CDR3 DNA: TGTGCCAGCAGCAGAAGCCCCGACAGGGGGTTGAACACTGAAGCTTTCTTT. This codes for CASSRSPDRGLNTEAFF.

The chain employs TRBV20-1 and TRBJ2-7, with D perhaps being TRBD1 or TRBD2 (6 bases each). This CDR3 is built from 14 residues. V shed 3 bases and J shed 5 bases, with 17 bases lying between them. Germline CDR1 and CDR2: DFQATT and SNEGSKA (reference sequence). CDR3 residues: CSASAMPRGDEQYF. The CDR3, as DNA: TGCAGTGCTAGCGCCATGCCAAGGGGGGACGAGCAGTACTTC.

This clonotype appeared many times. The chain combines TRBV28 with TRBJ2-2; D may be TRBD2 (5 bases). V lost 7 bases to trimming and J lost 3 bases, with 12 bases between them. This CDR3 has 14 residues. In germline, CDR1 is MDHEN, CDR2 SYDVKM. DNA for the CDR3: TGTGCCAGCATCTATGGGGAGTACACCGGGGAGCTGTTTTTT. Translating it yields CASIYGEYTGELFF.

This clonotype has a count of ten or more. The chain joins TRBV9 to TRBJ2-1, with TRBD2 matching 7 bases. CDR3 length equals 16 residues. The V gene end was trimmed by 0 bases and the J gene end by 6 bases; junction bases not matched to a gene: 9. CDR1 is SGDLS, CDR2 YYNGEE, per germline. CDR3 bases: TGTGCCAGCAGCGTAGCGTCGCGACTAGCCTCCAATGAGCAGTTCTTC. Encoded protein: CASSVASRLASNEQFF. The full variable domain, with the rest looked up from reference TRBV9 and TRBJ2-1, is DSGVTQTPKHLITATGQRVTLRCSPRSGDLSVYWYQQSLDQGLQFLIQYYNGEERAKGNILERFSAQQFPDLHSELNLSSLELGDSALYFCASSVASRLASNEQFFGPGTRLTVL.

This clonotype was seen many times. The chain carries TRBV11-2 and TRBJ2-3; D not resolved. The CDR3 length is 12 residues. V lost 5 bases and J 6 bases, leaving 9 bases between the germline ends. CDR1 is SGHAT and CDR2 is FQNNGV in the germline V gene. The CDR3 nucleotides read TGTGCCAGCAGCACCCAAATGGATACGCAGTATTTT. Translation gives CASSTQMDTQYF.

This clonotype was counted ten times or more. The chain combines TRBV12-5 with TRBJ2-4; D not resolved. The CDR3 spans 11 residues. V was trimmed by 5 bases and J by 12 bases, leaving 11 bases between them. Germline-derived CDR1 and CDR2 are LGHNT and FRNRAP. For the CDR3, the DNA is TGTGCTAGTGGTCCCTACCTCCCTCAGTACTTC. Translation gives CASGPYLPQYF.

This clonotype was seen ten or more times. The gene calls are TRBV5-1 and TRBJ2-3; possibly TRBD1 or TRBD2 for D (5 bases each). The CDR3 contains 15 residues. The germline V gene has CDR1 SGHRS and CDR2 YFSETQ. V dropped 7 bases and J dropped 3 bases, with 18 bases sitting between them. CDR3 sequence (DNA): TGCGCCAGCTGTTTTGGGACCCAGGTGACAGATACGCAGTATTTT. Translated, it gives CASCFGTQVTDTQYF. Full variable domain (outside the CDR3, taken from reference TRBV5-1 and TRBJ2-3): KAGVTQTPRYLIKTRGQQVTLSCSPISGHRSVSWYQQTPGQGLQFLFEYFSETQRNKGNFPGRFSGRQFSNSRSEMNVSTLELGDSALYLCASCFGTQVTDTQYFGPGTRLTVL.

Many counts were recorded for this clonotype. The chain has TRBV6-2 or TRBV6-3 and TRBJ2-7; no clear D. With 4 bases removed from V and 1 base from J, the gap between germline ends came to 8 bases. Germline values: CDR1 MNHEY, CDR2 SVGEGT. The CDR3 has 13 residues. CDR3 coding DNA: TGTGCCAGCAGTTGGGCCCTATCCTACGAGCAGTACTTC. This translates into CASSWALSYEQYF.

The sample holds many counts of this clonotype. The chain is built from TRBV12-3 or TRBV12-4 and TRBJ2-7; TRBD2 might be the D (6 bases). The V gene lost 6 bases and the J gene lost 3 bases, with 15 bases spanning the gap. The CDR3 contains 14 residues. In nucleotides, the CDR3 is TGTGCCAGCAGCCCGTCCAAGGGAGGCTACGAGCAGTACTTC. Its translation: CASSPSKGGYEQYF.